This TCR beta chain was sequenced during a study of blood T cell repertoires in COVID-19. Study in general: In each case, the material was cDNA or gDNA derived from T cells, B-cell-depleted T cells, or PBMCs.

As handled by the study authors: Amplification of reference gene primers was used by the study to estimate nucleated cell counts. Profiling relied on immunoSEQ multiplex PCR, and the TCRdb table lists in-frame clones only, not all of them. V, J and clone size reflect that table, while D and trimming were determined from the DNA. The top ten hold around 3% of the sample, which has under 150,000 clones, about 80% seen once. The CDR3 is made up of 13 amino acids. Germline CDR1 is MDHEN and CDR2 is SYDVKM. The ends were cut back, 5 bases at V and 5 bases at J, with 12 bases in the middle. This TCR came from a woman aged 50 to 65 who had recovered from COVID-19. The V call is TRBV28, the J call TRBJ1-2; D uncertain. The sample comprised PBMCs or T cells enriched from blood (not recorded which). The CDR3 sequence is CASSPLPTYGYTF. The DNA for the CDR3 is TGTGCCAGCAGTCCCCTACCGACTTATGGCTACACCTTC.